These T cell receptor beta chains were read from a single sample in a study of identical twins. TCRdb reanalysed the 5' RACE reads using MiXCR and keeps one entry per CDR3 protein. The sample has a few hundred thousand distinct CDR3 sequences, about 9% seen once. A further study also used this sample, focusing on yellow fever vaccine responses in identical twins.

The material sequenced was CD8+ T cells sorted from blood. All receptors derive from a woman aged 18-29 years in good health. Each CDR3 is given with its conserved first and last residue. D genes are given only for firm matches. Clone size is given for some rows only: seen once, a few or many times, or a class if the clone is expanded.

CSGRVNGELFF,TGCAGCGGAAGAGTTAACGGGGAGCTGTTTTTT,TRBJ2-2,11,TRBV29-1,-,-
CASSLASATEAFF,TGTGCCAGCAGCTTAGCTTCAGCCACTGAAGCTTTCTTT,TRBJ1-1,13,TRBV11-2,-,-
CASRSVGEFDEQYF,TGTGCCAGCAGGTCAGTGGGGGAATTTGACGAGCAGTACTTC,TRBJ2-7,14,TRBV27,-,few
CASSLRPTGEVTDTQYF,TGTGCCAGCAGTTTAAGGCCGACAGGGGAGGTCACAGATACGCAGTATTTT,TRBJ2-3,17,TRBV27,TRBD1,-
CASSPYGKSSYEQYF,TGCGCCAGCAGCCCGTACGGCAAATCTTCCTACGAGCAGTACTTC,TRBJ2-7,15,TRBV5-1,-,many
CSAGTASGNTIYF,TGCAGCGCTGGGACAGCCTCTGGAAACACCATATATTTT,TRBJ1-3,13,TRBV29-1,TRBD1,many
CASSPWKDGEQYF,TGTGCCAGCAGTCCCTGGAAGGACGGCGAGCAGTACTTC,TRBJ2-7,13,TRBV12-3/TRBV12-4,-,many
CASSLPDRGSSVANILTF,TGTGCCAGCAGCTTGCCGGACAGGGGGTCCTCTGTGGCCAACATCCTGACTTTC,TRBJ2-6,18,TRBV11-1,TRBD1,-
CSASGQMNTEAFF,TGCAGTGCTAGCGGACAGATGAACACTGAAGCTTTCTTT,TRBJ1-1,13,TRBV20-1,-,few
CASSQFLMGDHTIDTQYF,TGCGCCAGCAGCCAATTCCTTATGGGGGACCACACCATCGATACGCAGTATTTT,TRBJ2-3,18,TRBV4-3,-,many
CASSYKAGEFSYEQYF,TGTGCCAGCAGTTACAAGGCCGGGGAGTTCTCCTACGAGCAGTACTTC,TRBJ2-7,16,TRBV6-2/TRBV6-3,-,few
CASSQDSGGYTGELFF,TGTGCCAGCAGCCAAGATTCCGGTGGTTACACCGGGGAGCTGTTTTTT,TRBJ2-2,16,TRBV3-1,-,few
CASSLEGQGTDTQYF,TGTGCCAGCAGCCTAGAGGGACAGGGCACAGATACGCAGTATTTT,TRBJ2-3,15,TRBV7-3,TRBD1,few
CASRSTRTGLRSSYEQYF,TGTGCCAGCAGATCTACCCGAACCGGTCTCCGGAGCTCCTACGAGCAGTACTTC,TRBJ2-7,18,TRBV6-2/TRBV6-3,-,few
CASSLPGEETQYF,TGTGCCAGCAGCTTACCGGGGGAAGAGACCCAGTACTTC,TRBJ2-5,13,TRBV7-9,-,many
CASSQLQGQPYEQYF,TGCGCCAGCAGCCAACTCCAGGGACAGCCCTACGAGCAGTACTTC,TRBJ2-7,15,TRBV4-3,TRBD1,many
CASSLARGGGTRPYEQYF,TGTGCCAGCAGCTTAGCGAGAGGGGGCGGGACTAGGCCCTACGAGCAGTACTTC,TRBJ2-7,18,TRBV7-2,-,-
CASSGTGPSYEQYF,TGTGCCAGCAGTGGGACGGGGCCCTCCTACGAGCAGTACTTC,TRBJ2-7,14,TRBV27,-,many
CAISVGGGLAGVSADTQYF,TGTGCCATCAGTGTTGGTGGGGGACTAGCGGGAGTCTCGGCAGATACGCAGTATTTT,TRBJ2-3,19,TRBV10-3,TRBD2,few
CASSGGEAGELFF,TGTGCCAGCAGCGGTGGGGAAGCCGGGGAGCTGTTTTTT,TRBJ2-2,13,TRBV9,-,-
CASSSALGEQYF,TGTGCCAGCAGCTCAGCCTTGGGGGAGCAGTACTTC,TRBJ2-7,12,TRBV7-9,-,-
CSAREGYEQFF,TGCAGTGCGCGGGAGGGTTATGAGCAGTTCTTC,TRBJ2-1,11,TRBV20-1,TRBD2,-
CASSQDSPGQGAYQPQHF,TGCGCCAGCAGCCAAGATTCACCAGGACAGGGGGCGTATCAGCCCCAGCATTTT,TRBJ1-5,18,TRBV4-3,TRBD1,many
CSANGQGVSYEQYF,TGCAGTGCAAACGGACAGGGGGTCTCGTACGAGCAGTACTTC,TRBJ2-7,14,TRBV20-1,TRBD1,many
CASSLDGYGNTEAFF,TGCGCCAGCAGCTTGGATGGGTATGGTAACACTGAAGCTTTCTTT,TRBJ1-1,15,TRBV5-1,-,-
CASSEEYGSTETQYF,TGTGCCAGCAGTGAAGAGTATGGTTCTACAGAGACCCAGTACTTC,TRBJ2-5,15,TRBV2,-,few
CASSFGPTGLVGANVLTF,TGTGCCAGCAGCTTCGGCCCCACAGGGTTGGTTGGGGCCAACGTCCTGACTTTC,TRBJ2-6,18,TRBV11-2,-,-
CAIGPPIGSLGNEQFF,TGTGCCATCGGGCCCCCAATCGGGAGTCTTGGGAATGAGCAGTTCTTC,TRBJ2-1,16,TRBV10-3,-,few
CASSPNFDWDEQYF,TGTGCCAGCAGCCCCAATTTTGATTGGGACGAGCAGTACTTC,TRBJ2-7,14,TRBV7-8,-,many
CASSPTAYFLTEAFF,TGTGCCAGCAGCCCCACGGCCTATTTCCTCACTGAAGCTTTCTTT,TRBJ1-1,15,TRBV6-1,-,-
CASSQDTRDPGELFF,TGTGCCAGCAGCCAAGATACCAGGGATCCCGGGGAGCTGTTTTTT,TRBJ2-2,15,TRBV4-2,-,many
CASSVGGSGYTSNNEQFF,TGTGCCAGCAGCGTAGGGGGTAGCGGCTACACCTCGAACAATGAGCAGTTCTTC,TRBJ2-1,18,TRBV9,-,few